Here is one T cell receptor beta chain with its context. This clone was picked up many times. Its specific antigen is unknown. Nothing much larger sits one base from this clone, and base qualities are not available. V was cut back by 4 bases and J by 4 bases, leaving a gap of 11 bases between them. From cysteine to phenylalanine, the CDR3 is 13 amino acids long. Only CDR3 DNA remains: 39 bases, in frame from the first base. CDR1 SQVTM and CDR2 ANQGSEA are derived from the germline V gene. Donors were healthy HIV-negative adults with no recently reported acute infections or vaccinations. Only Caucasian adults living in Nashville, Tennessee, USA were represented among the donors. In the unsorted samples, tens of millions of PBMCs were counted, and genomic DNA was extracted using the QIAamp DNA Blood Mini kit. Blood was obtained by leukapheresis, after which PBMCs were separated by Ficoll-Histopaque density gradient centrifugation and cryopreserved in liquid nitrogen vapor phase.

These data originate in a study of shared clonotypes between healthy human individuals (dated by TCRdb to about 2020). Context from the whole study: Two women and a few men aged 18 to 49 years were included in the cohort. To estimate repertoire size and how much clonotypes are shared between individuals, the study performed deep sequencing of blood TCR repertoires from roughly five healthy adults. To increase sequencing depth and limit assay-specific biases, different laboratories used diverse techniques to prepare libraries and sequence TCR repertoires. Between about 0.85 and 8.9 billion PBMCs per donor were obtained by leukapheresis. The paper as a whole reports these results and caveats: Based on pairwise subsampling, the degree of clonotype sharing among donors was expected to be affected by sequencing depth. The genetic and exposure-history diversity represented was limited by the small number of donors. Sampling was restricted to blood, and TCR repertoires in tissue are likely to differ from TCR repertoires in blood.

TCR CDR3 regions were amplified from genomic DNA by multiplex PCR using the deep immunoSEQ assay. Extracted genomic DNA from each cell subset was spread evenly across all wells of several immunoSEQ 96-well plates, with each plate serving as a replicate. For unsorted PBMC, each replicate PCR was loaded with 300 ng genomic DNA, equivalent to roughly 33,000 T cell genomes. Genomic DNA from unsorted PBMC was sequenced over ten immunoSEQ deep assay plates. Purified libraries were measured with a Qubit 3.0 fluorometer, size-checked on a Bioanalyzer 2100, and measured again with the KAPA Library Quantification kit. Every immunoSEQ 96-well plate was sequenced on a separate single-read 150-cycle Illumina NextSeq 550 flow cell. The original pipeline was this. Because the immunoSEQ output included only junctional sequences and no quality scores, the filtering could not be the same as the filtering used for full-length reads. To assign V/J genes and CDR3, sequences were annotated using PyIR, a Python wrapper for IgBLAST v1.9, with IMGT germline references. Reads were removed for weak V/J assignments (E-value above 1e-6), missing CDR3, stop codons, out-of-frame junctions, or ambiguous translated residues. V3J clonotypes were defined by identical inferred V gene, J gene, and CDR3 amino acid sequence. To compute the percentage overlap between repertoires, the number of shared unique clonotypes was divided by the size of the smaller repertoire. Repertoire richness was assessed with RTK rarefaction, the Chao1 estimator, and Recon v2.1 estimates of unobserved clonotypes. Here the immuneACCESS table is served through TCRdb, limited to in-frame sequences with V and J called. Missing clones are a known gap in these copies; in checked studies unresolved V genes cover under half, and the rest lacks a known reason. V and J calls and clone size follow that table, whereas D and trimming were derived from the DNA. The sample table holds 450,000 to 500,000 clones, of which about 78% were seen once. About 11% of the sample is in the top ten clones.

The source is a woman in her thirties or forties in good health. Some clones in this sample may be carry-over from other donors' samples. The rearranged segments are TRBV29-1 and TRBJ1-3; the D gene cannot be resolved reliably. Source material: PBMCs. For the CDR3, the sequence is CSVAWSLGNTIYF. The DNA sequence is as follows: TGCAGCGTTGCCTGGTCTCTCGGAAACACCATATATTTT.